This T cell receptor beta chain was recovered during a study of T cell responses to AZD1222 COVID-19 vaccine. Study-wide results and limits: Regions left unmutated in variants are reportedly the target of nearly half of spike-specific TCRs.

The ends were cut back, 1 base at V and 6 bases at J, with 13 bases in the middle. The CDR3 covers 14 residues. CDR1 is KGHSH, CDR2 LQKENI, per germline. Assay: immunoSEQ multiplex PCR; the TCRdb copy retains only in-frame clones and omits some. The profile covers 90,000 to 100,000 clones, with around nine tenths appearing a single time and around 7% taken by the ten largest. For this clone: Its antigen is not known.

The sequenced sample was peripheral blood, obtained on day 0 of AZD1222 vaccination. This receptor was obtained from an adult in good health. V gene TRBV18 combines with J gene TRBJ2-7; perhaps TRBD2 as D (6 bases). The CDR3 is CASSPLGGDGEQYF. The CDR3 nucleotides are TGTGCCAGCTCACCACTTGGAGGGGACGGCGAGCAGTACTTC.